The source of this T cell receptor (beta chain) is a study of response to subunit inactivated influenza vaccine (dated by TCRdb to 2017 to 2018). Background on the whole study: The study used deep quantitative T cell receptor repertoire profiling to track responses to a trivalent subunit inactivated influenza vaccine. Broad study findings and their caveats: It was suggested by the authors that each seasonal influenza vaccination may recruit only a limited number of new T cells.

The CDR3, from cysteine to phenylalanine, totals 16 residues. The retained sequence is limited to the CDR3, 48 bases, with the frame set at the first base. Looking up the germline V gene yields CDR1 KGHDR and CDR2 SFDVKD. V is cut back by 3 bases and J by 5 bases, with 4 bases in the junction unmatched. The library came from RT-PCR. TCRdb lists the instrument as Illumina HiSeq 2500. TCRdb reran the public reads through fastp at Q25 and MiXCR, keeping productive beta chains. Every distinct CDR3 protein forms one entry, paired with its most common genes and DNA. This sample comprises roughly 500,000 distinct CDR3 sequences, roughly 25% of them detected only once. The ten top clones hold about 2.8% of the sample. This clonotype was seen more than once but under ten times. The specificity of this receptor is unknown. No base-level quality is on record; no much larger clone is a single base apart. Separately, the same data were catalogued under a study of T cells expressing NK-cell markers. The second study's authors report: TCR beta cDNA libraries were prepared using 5'RACE template switching, which introduced a universal primer site and unique molecular identifiers. In sorted CD3+CD56+NKG2C+, CD3+CD56+NKG2C- and CD3+CD56-NKG2C+ T-cell subsets from about 8 donors, TCR beta-chain repertoires were profiled. Of the eight sequenced donors, seven were found to be HCMV-seropositive and one was found to be HCMV-seronegative. To restrict sorting to alphabetaTCR-expressing T cells, an anti-gammadeltaTCR antibody was added in several experiments. For 5 or 6 donors, the dominant CD3+CD56+NKG2C+ clonotypes were among the top 10 CD8+ clonotypes and accounted for roughly 1.0-7.5% of CD8+ T cells. Those dominant clonotypes were again the most abundant among CD3+CD56-NKG2C+ cells in a handful of donors, at about 25-60.1%. It remained unclear whether the expanded NKG2C-expressing T cell clones were specific for HCMV antigens. All eight donors whose samples were sequenced were randomly selected healthy volunteers, three of them men and five women. HCMV serostatus was determined by detecting HCMV-specific IgG in serum with a commercial ELISA kit. Peripheral blood mononuclear cells were isolated from blood by Ficoll density gradient centrifugation. Magnetic immunoseparation with Miltenyi isolation kits was used to isolate CD4+ and CD8+ T cells from PBMC. cDNA synthesis was primed from the TCR beta constant segment and was followed by two successive PCR amplification steps. Libraries were sequenced as 2 x 150 bp reads on Illumina HiSeq 2000/2500, MiSeq or NextSeq. MIGEC handled demultiplexing of the reads and grouping by UMI, while MiTCR was used to assemble and quantify clonotypes. To remove erroneous sequences, TCR cDNA sequences were retained only when supported by two or more reads. The tcR package was used for downstream repertoire analysis, and clonotypes were matched between fractions using CDR3 nucleotide sequence together with V segment. VDJmatch was used to annotate antigen specificity against VDJdb, with one amino acid substitution allowed in CDR3.

The source is a man aged 45 to 65 who received an inactivated influenza vaccine. Donor details come from another sample of the same person, matched by shared clones. In this chain, TRBV24-1 is recombined with TRBJ2-2; 11 central bases correspond to TRBD1. Here the sequenced sample was CD4+ T cells sorted from PBMCs, taken about 12 days after vaccination. The CDR3 reads CATSDAGTGGTGELFF. The bases are TGTGCCACCAGTGATGCCGGGACAGGGGGGACCGGGGAGCTGTTTTTT.